The 9 T cell receptor beta chains listed next were all sequenced from one sample in a study of blood T cell repertoires in COVID-19. Sequencing was performed with immunoSEQ multiplex PCR; in TCRdb, only in-frame clones are kept and a portion is missing. The sample has 380,000 or so clones, approximately 86% seen once; the top ten hold roughly 2%. Sequencing was carried out using PBMCs or T cells enriched from blood (not recorded which). These receptors came from a woman aged 40 to 49 with acute COVID-19.

The chain combines TRBV18 with TRBJ2-7; 7 bases match TRBD1. Germline CDR1 is KGHSH and CDR2 is LQKENI. Losses at the gene ends were 4 bases for V and 4 bases for J; bases not matched to a gene: 4. CDR3 size: 13 residues. As DNA, the CDR3 is TGTGCCAGCTCACAGGGGGCGCGGTACGAGCAGTACTTC. Translating gives CASSQGARYEQYF.

The chain couples TRBV30 to TRBJ1-1; a possible D gene is TRBD1 (6 bases). The CDR3 totals 14 residues. The germline V and J ends were trimmed by 2 bases and 5 bases, with 15 bases remaining between them. Germline CDR1 and CDR2: GTSNPN and SVGIG (reference sequence). The DNA for the CDR3 is TGTGCCTGGAGTCGCGAAATTCAGGGGACTGAAGCTTTCTTT. Protein: CAWSREIQGTEAFF. Together with reference TRBV30 and TRBJ1-1, the CDR3 gives the full variable domain: SQTIHQWPATLVQPVGSPLSLECTVEGTSNPNLYWYRQAAGRGLQLLFYSVGIGQISSEVPQNLSASRPQDRQFILSSKKLLLSDSGFYLCAWSREIQGTEAFFGQGTRLTVV.

The genes are TRBV27 and TRBJ2-1; 9 nucleotides line up with TRBD1. With 5 bases clipped from V and 7 bases from J, the junction kept 18 bases outside the gene matches. Per the germline V gene, CDR1 is MNHEY and CDR2 is SMNVEV (reference sequence). The CDR3 length is 18 residues. DNA of the CDR3: TGTGCCAGCAGTCTACTGAACCCCGGGACAGGGCCCCCTAATGAGCAGTTCTTC. Amino acid sequence: CASSLLNPGTGPPNEQFF.

The genes are TRBV5-4 and TRBJ2-7; 10 bases are a match to TRBD1. Germline V gene sequence: CDR1 SGHNT, CDR2 YYREEE (reference sequence). V shed 4 bases, J shed 1 base, and the junction held 2 bases outside the gene matches. CDR3 length equals 14 residues. CDR3 sequence (DNA): TGTGCCAGCAGCCCGGACAGGGGGTCCTACGAGCAGTACTTC. Protein product: CASSPDRGSYEQYF. Based on the CDR3 plus reference TRBV5-4 and TRBJ2-7, the full variable domain is ETGVTQSPTHLIKTRGQQVTLRCSSQSGHNTVSWYQQALGQGPQFIFQYYREEENGRGNFPPRFSGLQFPNYSSELNVNALELDDSALYLCASSPDRGSYEQYFGPGTRLTVT.

This clone was detected a few times. The V call is TRBV7-9, the J call TRBJ1-5, with unresolved D. In germline, CDR1 is SEHNR, CDR2 FQNEAQ (reference sequence). V lost 5 bases, J lost 4 bases, and 9 bases lay in between. The CDR3 sequence is 13 residues long. The DNA of the CDR3 is TGTGCCAGCAGCCGCAACACAAATCAGCCCCAGCATTTT. Encoded protein: CASSRNTNQPQHF.

This clone was detected only a few times. The genes are TRBV7-9 and TRBJ2-2; TRBD1 is a possible D gene (5 bases). The CDR3 is 15 residues long. The germline gives CDR1 SEHNR, CDR2 FQNEAQ (reference sequence). V lost 5 bases and J lost 1, with 11 bases in between. The CDR3 protein is CASSPRVRNTGELFF. The CDR3 region has the DNA TGTGCCAGCAGCCCCAGGGTGAGGAACACCGGGGAGCTGTTTTTT.

The chain is built from TRBV5-1 and TRBJ2-7; 11 bases agree with TRBD1. The CDR3 runs 13 residues. J lost 3 bases, V lost 5 bases, and 1 base had no gene match. Germline CDR1 and CDR2: SGHRS and YFSETQ. Here the CDR3 reads CASRGTGGYEQYF. The CDR3 DNA follows: TGCGCCAGCAGGGGGACAGGGGGCTACGAGCAGTACTTC.

This clone was seen just once. The chain recombines TRBV6-5 with TRBJ2-5; possibly TRBD2 for D (5 bases). The ends were cut back, 5 bases at V and 5 bases at J, with 9 bases in the middle. The CDR3 has 12 residues. Per germline, CDR1 MNHEY and CDR2 SVGAGI. The CDR3 sequence: CASSPGGETQYF. The CDR3 coding sequence is TGTGCCAGCAGTCCAGGCGGGGAGACCCAGTACTTC.

This chain connects TRBV5-1 to TRBJ1-1; D remains ambiguous. CDR3 length: 16 residues. Germline CDR1 and CDR2: SGHRS and YFSETQ. The V gene lost 0 bases and the J gene lost 3 bases, with 15 bases spanning the gap. The CDR3 here is CASSLAGGLRDTEAFF. DNA of the CDR3: TGCGCCAGCAGCTTGGCGGGCGGGCTTAGGGACACTGAAGCTTTCTTT.